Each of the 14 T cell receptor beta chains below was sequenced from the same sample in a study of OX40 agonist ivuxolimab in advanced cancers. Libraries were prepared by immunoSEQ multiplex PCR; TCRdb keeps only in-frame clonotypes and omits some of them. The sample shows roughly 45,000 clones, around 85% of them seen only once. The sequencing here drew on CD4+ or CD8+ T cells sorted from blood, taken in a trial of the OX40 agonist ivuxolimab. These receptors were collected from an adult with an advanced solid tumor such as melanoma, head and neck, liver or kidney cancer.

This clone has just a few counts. The CDR3 nucleotides read TGCGCCAGCAGCCAAGTGGACGATAGCAATCAGCCCCAGCATTTT. As protein: CASSQVDDSNQPQHF. This chain joins TRBV4-1 and TRBJ1-5; no definite D call. The CDR3 is made up of 15 amino acids. CDR1 MGHRA and CDR2 YSYEKL come from the germline V gene. Trimming shortened V by 1 base and J by 0 bases, and 7 bases separated the two germline ends.

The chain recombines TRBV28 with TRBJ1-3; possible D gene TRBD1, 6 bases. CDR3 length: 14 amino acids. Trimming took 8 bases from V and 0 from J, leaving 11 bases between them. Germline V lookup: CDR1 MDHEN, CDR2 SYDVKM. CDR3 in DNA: TGTGCCAGCGAAGGACAGCACTCTGGAAACACCATATATTTT. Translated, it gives CASEGQHSGNTIYF.

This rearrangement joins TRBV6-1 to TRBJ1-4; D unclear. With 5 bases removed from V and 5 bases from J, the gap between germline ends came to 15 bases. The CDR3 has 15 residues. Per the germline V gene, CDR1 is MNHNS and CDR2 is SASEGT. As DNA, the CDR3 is TGTGCCAGCAGTCCTCGGGTCGCACCGAATGAAAAACTGTTTTTT. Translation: CASSPRVAPNEKLFF.

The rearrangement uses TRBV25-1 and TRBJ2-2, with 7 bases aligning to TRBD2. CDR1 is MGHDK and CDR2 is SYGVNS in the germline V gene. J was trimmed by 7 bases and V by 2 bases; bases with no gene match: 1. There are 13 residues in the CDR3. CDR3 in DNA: TGTGCCAGCAGTGAAAGGGAGGGCGGGGAGCTGTTTTTT. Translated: CASSEREGGELFF.

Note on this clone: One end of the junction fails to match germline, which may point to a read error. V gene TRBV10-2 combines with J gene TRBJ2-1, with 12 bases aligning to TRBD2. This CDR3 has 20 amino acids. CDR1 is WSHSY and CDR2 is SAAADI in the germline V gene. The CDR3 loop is CAANPKTLAGGLRLYDEQFF. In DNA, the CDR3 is TGCGCCGCAAACCCTAAAACCCTAGCGGGGGGGCTTCGCCTCTACGATGAGCAGTTCTTC.

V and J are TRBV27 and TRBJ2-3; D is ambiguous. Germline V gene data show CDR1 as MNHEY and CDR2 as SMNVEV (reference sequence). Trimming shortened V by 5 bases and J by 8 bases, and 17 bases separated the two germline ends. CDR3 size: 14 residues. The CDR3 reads CASSPLSPIGTQYF. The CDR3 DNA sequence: TGTGCCAGCAGTCCTCTATCCCCTATTGGTACGCAGTATTTT.

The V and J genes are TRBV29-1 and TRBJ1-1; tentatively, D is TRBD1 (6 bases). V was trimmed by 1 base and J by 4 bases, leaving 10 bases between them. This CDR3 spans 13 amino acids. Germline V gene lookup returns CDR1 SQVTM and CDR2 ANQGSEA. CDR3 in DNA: TGCAGCGTTGAAGGGGGGGGCCGCACTGAAGCTTTCTTT. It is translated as CSVEGGGRTEAFF.

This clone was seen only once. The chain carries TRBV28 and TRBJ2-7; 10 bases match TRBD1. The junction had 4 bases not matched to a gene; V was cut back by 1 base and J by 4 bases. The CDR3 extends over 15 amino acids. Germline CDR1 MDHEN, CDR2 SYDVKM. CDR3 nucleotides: TGTGCCAGCAGTTTATTGGACAGGGGGAGGTACGAGCAGTACTTC. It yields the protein CASSLLDRGRYEQYF.

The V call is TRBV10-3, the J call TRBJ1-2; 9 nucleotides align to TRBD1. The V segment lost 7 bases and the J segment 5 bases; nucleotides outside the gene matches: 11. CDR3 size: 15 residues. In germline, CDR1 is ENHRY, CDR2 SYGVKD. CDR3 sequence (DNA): TGTGCCATCACCGACGAGGGACAGGGAGCGTATGGCTACACCTTC. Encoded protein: CAITDEGQGAYGYTF.

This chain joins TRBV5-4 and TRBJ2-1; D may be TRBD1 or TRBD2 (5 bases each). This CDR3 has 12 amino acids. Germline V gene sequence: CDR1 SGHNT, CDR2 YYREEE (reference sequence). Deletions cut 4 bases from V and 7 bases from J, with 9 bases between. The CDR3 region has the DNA TGTGCCAGCAGCCAGGGAGAAAATGAGCAGTTCTTC. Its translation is CASSQGENEQFF.

The CDR3 DNA reads as TGCGCCAGCAGCCCTCCTGACAGCACTCAAAAAGCTTTCTTT. The encoded protein is CASSPPDSTQKAFF. The chain carries TRBV4-1 and TRBJ1-1, with TRBD1 as a possible D gene (5 bases). The CDR3 runs 14 residues. Germline CDR1 reads MGHRA; CDR2 reads YSYEKL. Trimming shortened V by 4 bases and J by 9 bases, and 18 bases separated the two germline ends.

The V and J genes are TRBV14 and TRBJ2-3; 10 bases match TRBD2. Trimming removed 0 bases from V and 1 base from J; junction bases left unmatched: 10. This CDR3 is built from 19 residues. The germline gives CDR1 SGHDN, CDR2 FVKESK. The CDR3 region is CASSQDLGELAGGTDTQYF. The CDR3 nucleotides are TGTGCCAGCAGCCAAGATCTAGGAGAGCTAGCGGGGGGCACAGATACGCAGTATTTT.

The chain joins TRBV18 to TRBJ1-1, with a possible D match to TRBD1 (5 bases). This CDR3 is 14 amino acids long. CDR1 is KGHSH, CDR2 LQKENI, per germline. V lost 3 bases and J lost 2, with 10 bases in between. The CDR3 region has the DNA TGTGCCAGCTCACCCGAGACAGAAAACACTGAAGCTTTCTTT. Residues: CASSPETENTEAFF.

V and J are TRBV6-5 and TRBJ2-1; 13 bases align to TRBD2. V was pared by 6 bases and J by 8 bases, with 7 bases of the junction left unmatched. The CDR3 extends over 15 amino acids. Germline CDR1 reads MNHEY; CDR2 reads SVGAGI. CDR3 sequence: CASRTSGGEVDEQFF. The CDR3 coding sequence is TGTGCCAGCAGAACTAGCGGGGGGGAGGTGGATGAGCAGTTCTTC.